This record concerns one T cell receptor beta chain sequence. These data come from a study of T cell changes during pregnancy in multiple sclerosis. Trimming cost V 4 bases and J 4 bases; bases outside gene matches: 3. CDR1 is SEHNR, CDR2 FQNEAQ, per germline (reference sequence). There are 13 residues in the CDR3. Data came from immunoSEQ multiplex PCR; TCRdb stores just in-frame clones and leaves some out. The profile covers 35,000 to 55,000 clones, with roughly 90% appearing a single time and less than 0.65% taken by the ten largest. The source is a female donor with multiple sclerosis, enrolled in a pregnancy study. The source material was CD4+ T cells from peripheral blood mononuclear cells, sampled in the third trimester of pregnancy. The chain couples TRBV7-9 to TRBJ1-1; 7 bases are shared with TRBD1. CDR3 loop: CASSSYRGTEAFF. CDR3 DNA sequence: TGTGCCAGCAGCTCCTACAGGGGCACTGAAGCTTTCTTT.